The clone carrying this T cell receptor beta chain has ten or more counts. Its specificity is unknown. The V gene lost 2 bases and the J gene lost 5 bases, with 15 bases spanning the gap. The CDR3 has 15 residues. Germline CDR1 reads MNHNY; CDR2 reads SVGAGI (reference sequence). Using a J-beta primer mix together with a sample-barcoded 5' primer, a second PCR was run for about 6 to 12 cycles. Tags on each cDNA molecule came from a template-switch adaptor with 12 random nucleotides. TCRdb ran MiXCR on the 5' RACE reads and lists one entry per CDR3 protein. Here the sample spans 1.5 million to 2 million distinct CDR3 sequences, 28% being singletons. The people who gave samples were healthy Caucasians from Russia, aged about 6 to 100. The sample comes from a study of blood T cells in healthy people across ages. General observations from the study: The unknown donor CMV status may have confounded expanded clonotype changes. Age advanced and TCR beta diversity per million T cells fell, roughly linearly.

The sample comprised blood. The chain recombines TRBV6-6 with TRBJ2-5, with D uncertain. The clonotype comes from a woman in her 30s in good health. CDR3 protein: CASSYVAGEGETQYF. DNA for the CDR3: TGTGCCAGCAGTTACGTCGCAGGAGAAGGGGAGACCCAGTACTTC.